Below, 24 T cell receptor beta chains from the same sample are listed, as sequenced in a study of T cells in Graves' hyperthyroidism and ophthalmopathy. RNA transcripts yielded amplified TCR beta CDR3 regions. A set of HTBI primers served as the primers for a first-round RT-PCR of the TCR CDR3. TCRdb processed the multiplex PCR reads anew with MiXCR; each CDR3 protein has one entry. The sample carries over 200,000 distinct CDR3 sequences, 13% to 15% recorded once. The sample taken for sequencing was blood. Receptors were obtained from a woman aged 40 to 55 with Graves' hyperthyroidism that later progressed to Graves' ophthalmopathy.

J is TRBJ1-5 and V is TRBV28; 7 bases match TRBD1. The CDR3 length is 19 residues. Germline CDR1 and CDR2: MDHEN and SYDVKM. J gave up 0 bases and V 4 bases, and 15 bases lay outside the gene matches. The CDR3 DNA reads as TGTGCCAGCAGTTATAGGCTAGGACAGGACCCTTATAGCAATCAGCCCCAGCATTTT. Protein: CASSYRLGQDPYSNQPQHF.

The rearrangement uses TRBV6-1 and TRBJ2-1; D assignment may be TRBD1 or TRBD2 (6 bases each). The V and J ends lost 5 bases and 1 base respectively, with 18 bases between them. The CDR3 loop spans 17 amino acids. From germline, CDR1 is MNHNS and CDR2 SASEGT. The CDR3 reads CASSPGTGGGSYNEQFF. In nucleotides, the CDR3 is TGTGCCAGCAGTCCAGGGACTGGAGGGGGTTCCTACAATGAGCAGTTCTTC.

This clonotype was seen many times. V gene TRBV7-2 combines with J gene TRBJ2-5, with D possibly being TRBD2 (5 bases). Per germline, CDR1 SGHTA and CDR2 FQGNSA. V was cut by 1 base and J by 9 bases, with 12 bases left in between. CDR3 length: 13 amino acids. CDR3 DNA: TGTGCCAGCAGCTTAGGACTCGAGAGGGCCCAGTACTTC. Residues: CASSLGLERAQYF. The whole variable domain, remainder taken from reference TRBV7-2 and TRBJ2-5, is GAGVSQSPSNKVTEKGKDVELRCDPISGHTALYWYRQSLGQGLEFLIYFQGNSAPDKSGLPSDRFSAERTGGSVSTLTIQRTQQEDSAVYLCASSLGLERAQYFGPGTRLLVL.

This clonotype appeared many times. The rearrangement joins TRBV29-1 to TRBJ1-1; D ambiguous. The CDR3 totals 11 residues. The V gene lost 4 bases and the J gene lost 1 base, with 4 bases spanning the gap. CDR1 SQVTM and CDR2 ANQGSEA come from the germline V gene. The CDR3 region is CSVGPNTEAFF. CDR3 bases: TGCAGCGTTGGCCCGAACACTGAAGCTTTCTTT.

This clonotype was recorded many times. This chain links TRBV7-6 with TRBJ2-7, with 10 bases aligning to TRBD2. The CDR3 runs 15 residues. V lost 6 bases, J lost 1 base, and 6 bases stayed unmatched. Looked up from germline, CDR1 is SGHVS and CDR2 is FNYEAQ. The CDR3: CASSRPTSGSYEQYF. CDR3 nucleotides: TGTGCCAGCAGTCGACCGACTAGCGGGTCCTACGAGCAGTACTTC.

The genes are TRBV27 and TRBJ1-5; tentatively, D is TRBD1 (6 bases). Germline assignment: CDR1 MNHEY and CDR2 SMNVEV (reference sequence). With 4 bases removed from V and 3 bases from J, the gap between germline ends came to 10 bases. The CDR3 covers 14 residues. In DNA form, the CDR3 reads TGTGCCAGCAGTTACACGGGACACAATCAGCCCCAGCATTTT. This codes for CASSYTGHNQPQHF.

The sample holds a few counts of this clonotype. The J gene is TRBJ2-3, the V gene TRBV9; tentatively, D is TRBD2 (7 bases). This CDR3 has 15 amino acids. CDR1 is SGDLS and CDR2 is YYNGEE in the germline V gene. V lost 7 bases and J lost 5, with 20 bases in between. The DNA of the CDR3 is TGTGCCAGCGGAATAGGGGGGGCTGGAGTAGATACGCAGTATTTT. The encoded protein is CASGIGGAGVDTQYF.

This clonotype was picked up many times. The V call is TRBV15, the J call TRBJ1-4, with a possible D match to TRBD1 (6 bases). Germline V gives CDR1 LNHNV, CDR2 YYDKDF (reference sequence). The ends were cut back, 0 bases at V and 2 bases at J, with 10 bases in the middle. CDR3 size: 16 residues. The CDR3 DNA is TGTGCCACCAGCAGAGATACCCAGGGGACTAATGAAAAACTGTTTTTT. This encodes CATSRDTQGTNEKLFF. The variable domain in full, with the rest retrieved from reference TRBV15 and TRBJ1-4, is DAMVIQNPRYQVTQFGKPVTLSCSQTLNHNVMYWYQQKSSQAPKLLFHYYDKDFNNEADTPDNFQSRRPNTSFCFLDIRSPGLGDTAMYLCATSRDTQGTNEKLFFGSGTQLSVL.

This clonotype occurred many times. The chain carries TRBV28 and TRBJ2-7, with D possibly matching TRBD1 (6 bases). Trimming stripped 3 bases from V and 2 bases from J, with 11 bases between. This CDR3 is 14 amino acids long. Germline CDR1 reads MDHEN; CDR2 reads SYDVKM. CDR3 amino acids: CASSLVQGPYEQYF. The CDR3 region has the DNA TGTGCCAGCAGTTTGGTTCAGGGGCCCTACGAGCAGTACTTC. Looking up the rest from reference TRBV28 and TRBJ2-7 gives the full variable domain: DVKVTQSSRYLVKRTGEKVFLECVQDMDHENMFWYRQDPGLGLRLIYFSYDVKMKEKGDIPEGYSVSREKKERFSLILESASTNQTSMYLCASSLVQGPYEQYFGPGTRLTVT.

This clonotype has at least ten counts. This chain connects TRBV7-8 to TRBJ1-5; the D is unclear. Trimming removed 2 bases at V and 2 bases at J, with 16 bases between. The CDR3 is 17 amino acids. Germline V gives CDR1 SGHVS, CDR2 FQNEAQ. CDR3 residues: CASSLSPAYIGNQPQHF. The CDR3 DNA reads as TGTGCCAGCAGCTTAAGCCCGGCTTATATAGGCAATCAGCCCCAGCATTTT.

The chain couples TRBV12-3 or TRBV12-4 to TRBJ2-7, with 7 bases that match TRBD1. CDR3 length equals 15 residues. With 1 base clipped from V and 2 bases from J, the junction kept 5 bases outside the gene matches. The CDR3 loop reads CASSLGGQGAYEQYF. CDR3 DNA sequence: TGTGCCAGCAGTTTAGGTGGTCAGGGGGCCTACGAGCAGTACTTC.

This clonotype was observed a handful of times. V gene TRBV20-1 combines with J gene TRBJ1-5, with TRBD1 matching over 7 bases. The CDR3 contains 13 residues. The ends lost 6 bases at V and 4 bases at J; junction bases unmatched: 6. Germline CDR1 is DFQATT and CDR2 is SNEGSKA (reference sequence). Here the CDR3 reads CSAGGRRNQPQHF. The CDR3 DNA follows: TGCAGTGCAGGGGGCAGGAGAAATCAGCCCCAGCATTTT.

This clonotype was seen a handful of times. The CDR3 loop is CASKTGAQYEAFF. CDR3 sequence (DNA): TGTGCCAGTAAGACAGGGGCGCAGTATGAAGCTTTCTTT. This sequence joins TRBV19 and TRBJ1-1, with TRBD1 matching over 8 bases. The CDR3 has 13 residues. The germline CDR1 and CDR2 sequences are LNHDA and SQIVND (reference sequence). V lost 7 bases, J lost 7 bases, and 8 bases stayed unmatched.

This clonotype was recorded at least ten times. The chain couples TRBV6-5 to TRBJ2-3; unclear D gene. V lost 0 bases and J lost 4, with 8 bases in between. The CDR3 covers 14 residues. Germline V gene data show CDR1 as MNHEY and CDR2 as SVGAGI. CDR3 amino acids: CASSYSKGSDTQYF. The CDR3 DNA reads TGTGCCAGCAGTTACTCGAAAGGGTCAGATACGCAGTATTTT.

This clonotype occurred many times. The chain is built from TRBV9 and TRBJ2-3, with D hard to call. This CDR3 is built from 14 residues. V was pared by 0 bases and J by 0 bases, with 5 bases between. The V gene's germline CDR1 is SGDLS and CDR2 YYNGEE. Written as DNA, the CDR3 is TGTGCCAGCAGCGTAGCTACGAGCACAGATACGCAGTATTTT. Translation gives CASSVATSTDTQYF. The full variable domain, in which reference TRBV9 and TRBJ2-3 provide the parts outside the CDR3, is DSGVTQTPKHLITATGQRVTLRCSPRSGDLSVYWYQQSLDQGLQFLIQYYNGEERAKGNILERFSAQQFPDLHSELNLSSLELGDSALYFCASSVATSTDTQYFGPGTRLTVL.

A remark on this clonotype: A junction end diverges from the germline sequence, so it may reflect a read error. This rearrangement joins TRBV4-1 to TRBJ2-7; D remains unclear. The germline V gene encodes CDR1 MGHRA and CDR2 YSYEKL. The CDR3 extends over 15 amino acids. Written as DNA, the CDR3 is TGCGCCGGCAGCCCGGCCGGCGTACAACGCTACGAGCAGTACTTC. Translated: CAGSPAGVQRYEQYF.

This sequence joins TRBV6-4 and TRBJ1-2, with TRBD1 matching over 12 bases. Germline V gives CDR1 MRHNA, CDR2 SNTAGT. The CDR3 spans 15 residues. Trimming took 2 bases from V and 6 from J; bases not matched to a gene: 4. The CDR3 loop reads CASSDGTGGRDGYTF. DNA for the CDR3: TGTGCCAGCAGTGACGGGACAGGGGGCCGAGATGGCTACACCTTC.

In this sample, this clonotype turned up many times. The chain uses TRBV2 and TRBJ1-6, with D perhaps matching TRBD1 (6 bases). From germline, CDR1 is SNHLY and CDR2 FYNNEI. Trimming cost V 0 bases and J 11 bases, with 17 bases left between them. This CDR3 contains 16 residues. The CDR3 DNA is TGTGCCAGCAGTGAAGCGCTTAGACTCACAGGGACACCCCTCCACTTT. It yields the protein CASSEALRLTGTPLHF.

The chain joins TRBV10-1 to TRBJ1-4; TRBD1 is a possible D gene (5 bases). Germline CDR1 and CDR2: WNHNN and SYGVQD (reference sequence). The germline V and J ends were trimmed by 8 bases and 5 bases, with 12 bases remaining between them. The CDR3 runs 13 residues. The CDR3 DNA reads as TGCGCCAGCCGGGACGGGATGAATGAAAAACTGTTTTTT. Its translation is CASRDGMNEKLFF.

This clonotype was found many times. The V and J genes are TRBV6-2 or TRBV6-3 and TRBJ2-2; 7 bases line up with TRBD1. The CDR3 loop spans 14 amino acids. The germline V gene encodes CDR1 MNHEY and CDR2 SVGEGT. J lost 0 bases, V lost 7 bases, and 2 bases had no gene match. The CDR3: CASKTGTNTGELFF. CDR3 sequence (DNA): TGTGCCAGCAAGACAGGGACGAACACCGGGGAGCTGTTTTTT.

This chain connects TRBV27 to TRBJ1-4; D not certain. The germline V gene encodes CDR1 MNHEY and CDR2 SMNVEV (reference sequence). The CDR3 is made up of 14 amino acids. Trimming left V 5 bases short and J 4 bases short, with 11 bases between. DNA of the CDR3: TGTGCCAGCAGTCCCACAGCAAATAATGAAAAACTGTTTTTT. Its protein is CASSPTANNEKLFF.

This clonotype has ten or more counts. This rearrangement joins TRBV6-5 to TRBJ2-7; 15 bases fit TRBD2. Per germline, CDR1 MNHEY and CDR2 SVGAGI. There are 22 residues in the CDR3. Unmatched junction bases numbered 25, after V lost 6 bases and J lost 4 bases. CDR3 coding DNA: TGTGCCAGCAGGAGGGGGATGGGACTGCGTGCCCTGGGACTAGCGGGAGGATACGAGCAGTACTTC. Its protein product is CASRRGMGLRALGLAGGYEQYF.

The chain links TRBV4-1 to TRBJ2-2; D uncertain. Germline CDR1 reads MGHRA; CDR2 reads YSYEKL. The ends were cut back, 3 bases at V and 5 bases at J, with 19 bases in the middle. This CDR3 region has 17 residues. This CDR3 reads CASSHHLSGLGTGELFF. The CDR3 coding sequence is TGCGCCAGCAGCCACCATCTATCCGGGCTCGGGACCGGGGAGCTGTTTTTT.

This clonotype was counted at least ten times. V is TRBV20-1 and J is TRBJ1-2, with D unclear. The germline V and J ends were trimmed by 2 bases and 3 bases, with 4 bases remaining between them. The CDR3 is 11 amino acids. Germline CDR1 is DFQATT and CDR2 is SNEGSKA (reference sequence). In DNA form, the CDR3 reads TGCAGTGCTAGAAGGGACTATGGCTACACCTTC. Its translation: CSARRDYGYTF.